Each of the 16 T cell receptor beta chains below was sequenced from the same sample in a study of blood T cell repertoires in COVID-19. This table comes from immunoSEQ multiplex PCR, and its TCRdb copy is limited to in-frame clones, with some not included. The data show more than 60,000 clones, approximately 88% seen once. Sequenced material: peripheral blood. Every receptor here comes from a woman aged 55-69 years with COVID-19, enrolled during active disease.

This chain connects TRBV7-8 to TRBJ2-1; D not certain. Germline-derived CDR1 and CDR2 are SGHVS and FQNEAQ. The CDR3 extends over 12 amino acids. V was shortened by 5 bases and J by 7 bases, with 9 bases between the two germline ends. CDR3 DNA sequence: TGTGCCAGCAGCCCAATCGGGAATGAGCAGTTCTTC. Amino acid sequence: CASSPIGNEQFF.

This chain connects TRBV18 to TRBJ2-7, with 9 bases lining up with TRBD2. V dropped 3 bases and J dropped 5; count of bases not matched to a gene: 8. This CDR3 comprises 15 residues. The V gene's germline CDR1 is KGHSH and CDR2 LQKENI. CDR3 bases: TGTGCCAGCTCACCCTTCATGGAGCGGGAGGACGAGCAGTACTTC. It is translated as CASSPFMEREDEQYF.

This clone was observed once. The chain carries TRBV4-3 and TRBJ1-2, with TRBD1 matching 9 bases. Trimming cost V 5 bases and J 6 bases; bases outside gene matches: 4. The CDR3 totals 13 residues. Germline CDR1 reads LGHNA; CDR2 reads YSLEER. The CDR3 region has the DNA TGCGCCAGCAGCTGGACAGGGGCCGATGGCTACACCTTC. Its protein product is CASSWTGADGYTF.

Concerning this clone itself: Here the CDR3 omits its conserved ending phenylalanine or tryptophan, so a read error is the likely source. It is unclear where the CDR3 begins or ends on the DNA, so no DNA is shown, and the CDR3 is as TCRdb lists it. This chain uses TRBV6-1 with TRBJ2-7; the DNA was not used to check the table's D call, TRBD2. A total of 12 residues make up the CDR3, ends included. Germline V gene lookup returns CDR1 MNHNS and CDR2 SASEGT. CDR3 loop: CASSEAQRERSL.

The chain uses TRBV4-1 and TRBJ1-4, with D unresolved. V was trimmed by 4 bases and J by 1 base, leaving 7 bases between them. This CDR3 has 14 amino acids. Germline-derived CDR1 and CDR2 are MGHRA and YSYEKL. The CDR3 DNA follows: TGCGCCAGCAGCCGAGTCGAAACTAATGAAAAACTGTTTTTT. Its protein product is CASSRVETNEKLFF.

The CDR3 coding sequence is TGCGCCAGCAGCTTGGGGGGGCCCAGGTACACTGAAGCTTTCTTT. Translation: CASSLGGPRYTEAFF. This chain joins TRBV5-1 and TRBJ1-1; D is perhaps TRBD1 (6 bases). Germline CDR1 SGHRS, CDR2 YFSETQ. This CDR3 spans 15 amino acids. Trimming removed 0 bases at V and 3 bases at J, with 12 bases between.

This sequence joins TRBV11-2 and TRBJ2-2; D not certain. V gave up 5 bases and J gave up 6 bases, with 4 bases separating them. CDR1 and CDR2 from the germline V gene are SGHAT and FQNNGV. The CDR3 covers 11 residues. The CDR3 loop is CASSPPGELFF. Here the CDR3 DNA reads TGTGCCAGCAGCCCTCCCGGGGAGCTGTTTTTT.

The J gene is TRBJ1-2, the V gene TRBV18, with 8 bases fitting TRBD1. CDR3 length equals 16 residues. CDR1 KGHSH and CDR2 LQKENI come from the germline V gene. V lost 3 bases, J lost 4 bases, and 10 bases stayed unmatched. CDR3 sequence (DNA): TGTGCCAGCTCACCGGCGGCAGGGGGCTTGGGCTATGGCTACACCTTC. Translating it yields CASSPAAGGLGYGYTF.

The chain recombines TRBV3-1 (or the pseudogene TRBV3-2) with TRBJ2-7; 10 bases are a match to TRBD1. V dropped 1 base and J dropped 5; count of bases not matched to a gene: 5. Per the germline V gene, CDR1 is LGHDT and CDR2 is YNNKEL (reference sequence). This CDR3 is built from 15 residues. CDR3 sequence reads: CASSQGGQGYDEQYF. CDR3 nucleotides: TGTGCCAGCAGCCAAGGGGGACAGGGGTACGACGAGCAGTACTTC.

This chain joins TRBV14 and TRBJ2-5, with a possible D match to TRBD1 (5 bases). The CDR3 is 14 residues long. Trimming removed 0 bases at V and 4 bases at J, with 9 bases between. The germline CDR1 and CDR2 sequences are SGHDN and FVKESK. The CDR3 nucleotides read TGTGCCAGCAGCCAAGAGTGGCAGGGAGAGACCCAGTACTTC. It yields the protein CASSQEWQGETQYF.

DNA for the CDR3: TGTGCCAGCAGCTTAGAAGTCGGCAGGGAGGGACTGTTTTTT. It yields the protein CASSLEVGREGLFF. The V call is TRBV7-9, the J call TRBJ1-4, with D possibly TRBD1 on 5 matching bases. Germline CDR1 SEHNR, CDR2 FQNEAQ (reference sequence). The CDR3 runs 14 residues. Trimming removed 1 base from V and 13 bases from J, with 16 bases in between.

V usage is TRBV3-1 (or the pseudogene TRBV3-2) and J usage is TRBJ2-5, with D possibly being TRBD2 (7 bases). V was pared by 4 bases and J by 7 bases, with 13 bases between. The CDR3 contains 13 residues. Germline assignment: CDR1 LGHDT and CDR2 YNNKEL (reference sequence). CDR3 sequence reads: CASSLSRGGTQYF. CDR3 nucleotide sequence: TGTGCCAGCAGCCTTTCAAGGGGGGGGACCCAGTACTTC.

This clone appeared a few times. The germline gene is not matched at one end of the junction; a read error may be the cause. The genes are TRBV13 and TRBJ2-7, with 9 bases aligning to TRBD1. The CDR3 extends over 14 amino acids. Germline values: CDR1 PRHDT, CDR2 FYEKMQ (reference sequence). For the CDR3, the DNA is TGTGCCAGCACCTTAGGGACAGGGCCAGACGAGCAGTACTTC. Its protein is CASTLGTGPDEQYF.

The J gene is TRBJ1-2, the V gene TRBV5-4; no clear D. This CDR3 region has 14 residues. The germline V gene encodes CDR1 SGHNT and CDR2 YYREEE (reference sequence). With 4 bases removed from V and 8 bases from J, the gap between germline ends came to 18 bases. In DNA, the CDR3 is TGTGCCAGCAGCCCCACTCGGACGGCGGGAGGCTACACCTTC. It is translated as CASSPTRTAGGYTF.

The chain employs TRBV27 and TRBJ2-1; TRBD2 agrees at 13 bases. CDR1 MNHEY and CDR2 SMNVEV come from the germline V gene (reference sequence). There are 15 residues in the CDR3. Trimming at V came to 1 base and at J to 7 bases, leaving 1 base not matched to a gene. The CDR3 DNA reads as TGTGCCAGCAGTTTATTGGGACTAGCGGGGAATGAGCAGTTCTTC. Translated: CASSLLGLAGNEQFF.

A single count supports this clone. The chain combines TRBV20-1 with TRBJ1-1; TRBD1 matches 7 bases. This CDR3 region has 13 residues. CDR1 and CDR2 from the germline V gene are DFQATT and SNEGSKA (reference sequence). Trimming took 3 bases from V and 3 from J; bases not matched to a gene: 4. CDR3 DNA sequence: TGCAGTGCTAGTACAGGGGCGCACACTGAAGCTTTCTTT. This gives the protein CSASTGAHTEAFF.